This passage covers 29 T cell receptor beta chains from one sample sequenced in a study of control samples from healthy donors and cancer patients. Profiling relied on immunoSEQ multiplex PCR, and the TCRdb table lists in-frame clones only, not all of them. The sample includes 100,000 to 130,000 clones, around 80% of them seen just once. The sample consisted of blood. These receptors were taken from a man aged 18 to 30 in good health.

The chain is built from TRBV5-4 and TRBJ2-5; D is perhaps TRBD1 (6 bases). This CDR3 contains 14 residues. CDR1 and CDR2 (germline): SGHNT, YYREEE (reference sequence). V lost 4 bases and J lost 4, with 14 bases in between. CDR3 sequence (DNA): TGTGCCAGCAGCACCACAGGGTCGGCAGAGACCCAGTACTTC. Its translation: CASSTTGSAETQYF.

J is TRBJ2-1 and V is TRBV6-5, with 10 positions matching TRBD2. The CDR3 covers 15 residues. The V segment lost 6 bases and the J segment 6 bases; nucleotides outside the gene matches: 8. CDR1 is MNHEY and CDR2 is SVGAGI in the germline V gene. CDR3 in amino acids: CASSTGTSDFNEQFF. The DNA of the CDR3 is TGTGCCAGCAGCACCGGGACTAGCGATTTCAATGAGCAGTTCTTC.

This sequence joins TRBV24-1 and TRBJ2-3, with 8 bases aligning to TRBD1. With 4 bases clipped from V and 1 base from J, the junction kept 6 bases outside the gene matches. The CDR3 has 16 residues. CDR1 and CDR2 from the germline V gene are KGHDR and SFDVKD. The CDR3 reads CATSDQDRVGTDTQYF. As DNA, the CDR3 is TGTGCCACCAGTGACCAGGACAGGGTCGGCACAGATACGCAGTATTTT.

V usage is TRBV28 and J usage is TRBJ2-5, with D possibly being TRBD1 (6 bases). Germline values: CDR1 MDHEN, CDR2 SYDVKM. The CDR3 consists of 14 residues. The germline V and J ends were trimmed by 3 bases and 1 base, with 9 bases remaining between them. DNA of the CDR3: TGTGCCAGCAGTTTGGGACACCTCCAAGAGACCCAGTACTTC. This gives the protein CASSLGHLQETQYF.

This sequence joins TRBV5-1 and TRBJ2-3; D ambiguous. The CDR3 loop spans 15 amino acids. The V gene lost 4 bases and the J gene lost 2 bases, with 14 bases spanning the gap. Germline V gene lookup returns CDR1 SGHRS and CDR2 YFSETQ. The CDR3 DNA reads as TGCGCCAGCAGCACCAAAGGACGGTACACAGATACGCAGTATTTT. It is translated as CASSTKGRYTDTQYF.

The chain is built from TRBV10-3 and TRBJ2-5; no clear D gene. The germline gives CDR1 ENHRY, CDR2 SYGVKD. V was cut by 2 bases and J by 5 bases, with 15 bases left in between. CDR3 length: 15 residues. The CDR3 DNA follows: TGTGCCATCAGTGAGGGCGACATGGGCGGTGAGACCCAGTACTTC. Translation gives CAISEGDMGGETQYF.

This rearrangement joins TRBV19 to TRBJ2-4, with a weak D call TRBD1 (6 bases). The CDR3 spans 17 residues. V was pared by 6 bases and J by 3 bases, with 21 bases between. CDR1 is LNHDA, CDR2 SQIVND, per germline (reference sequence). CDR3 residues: CASSDGTPGRGKNIQYF. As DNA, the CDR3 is TGTGCCAGTAGCGATGGGACACCTGGTCGGGGCAAAAACATTCAGTACTTC.

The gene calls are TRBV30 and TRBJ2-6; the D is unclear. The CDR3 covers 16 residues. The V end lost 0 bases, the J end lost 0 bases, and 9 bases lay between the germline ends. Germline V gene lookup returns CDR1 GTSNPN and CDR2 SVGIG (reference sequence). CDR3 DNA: TGTGCCTGGAGTGTACACCGGAGCTCTGGGGCCAACGTCCTGACTTTC. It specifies CAWSVHRSSGANVLTF.

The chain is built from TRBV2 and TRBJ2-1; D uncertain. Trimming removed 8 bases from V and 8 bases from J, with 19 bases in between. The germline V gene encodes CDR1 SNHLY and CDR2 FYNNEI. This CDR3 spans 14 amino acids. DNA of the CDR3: TGTGCCAGCCCGCCCGGCCCCGCCTGCGATGAGCAGTTCTTC. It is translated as CASPPGPACDEQFF.

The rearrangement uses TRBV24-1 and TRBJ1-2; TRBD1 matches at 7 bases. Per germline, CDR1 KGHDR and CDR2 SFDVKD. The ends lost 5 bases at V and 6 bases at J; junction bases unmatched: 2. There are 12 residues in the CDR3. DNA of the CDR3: TGTGCCACCAGTGCTGACAGGGATGGCTACACCTTC. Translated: CATSADRDGYTF.

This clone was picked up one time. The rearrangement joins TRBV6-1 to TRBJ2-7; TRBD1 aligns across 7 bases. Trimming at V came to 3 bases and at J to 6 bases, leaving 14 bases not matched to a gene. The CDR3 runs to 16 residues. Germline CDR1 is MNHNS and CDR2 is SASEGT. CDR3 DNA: TGTGCCAGCAGTGACCGGACAGGTAAGGGCCACGGCGAGCAGTACTTC. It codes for CASSDRTGKGHGEQYF.

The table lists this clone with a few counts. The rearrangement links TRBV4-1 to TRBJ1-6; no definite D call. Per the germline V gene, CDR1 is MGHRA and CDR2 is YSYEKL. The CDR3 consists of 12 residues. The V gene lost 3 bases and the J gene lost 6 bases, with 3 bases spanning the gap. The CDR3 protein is CASSQINSPLHF. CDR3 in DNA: TGCGCCAGCAGCCAGATTAATTCACCCCTCCACTTT.

CDR3: CASSSTRDRENGYTF. As DNA, the CDR3 is TGTGCCAGCAGCTCCACCAGGGACAGGGAGAATGGCTACACCTTC. The chain is built from TRBV9 and TRBJ1-2, with TRBD1 matching 9 bases. CDR1 SGDLS and CDR2 YYNGEE come from the germline V gene. This CDR3 comprises 15 residues. V was clipped by 4 bases and J by 6 bases; unmatched bases: 10.

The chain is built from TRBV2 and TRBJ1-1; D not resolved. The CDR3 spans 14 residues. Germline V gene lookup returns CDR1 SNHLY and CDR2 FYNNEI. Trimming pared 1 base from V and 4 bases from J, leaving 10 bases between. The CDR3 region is CASSEVDWGTEAFF. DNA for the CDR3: TGTGCCAGCAGTGAAGTGGATTGGGGCACTGAAGCTTTCTTT.

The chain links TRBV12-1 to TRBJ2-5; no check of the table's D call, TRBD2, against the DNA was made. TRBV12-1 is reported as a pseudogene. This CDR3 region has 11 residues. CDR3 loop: CASSTPEAQYF. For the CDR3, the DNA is TGTGCCAGCAGCACCCCGGAGGCCCAGTACTTC.

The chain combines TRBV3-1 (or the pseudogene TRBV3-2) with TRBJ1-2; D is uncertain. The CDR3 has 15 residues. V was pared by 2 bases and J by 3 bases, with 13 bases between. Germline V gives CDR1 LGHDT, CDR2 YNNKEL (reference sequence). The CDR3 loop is CASSQLGYADYGYTF. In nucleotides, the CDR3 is TGTGCCAGCAGCCAACTTGGATATGCAGACTATGGCTACACCTTC.

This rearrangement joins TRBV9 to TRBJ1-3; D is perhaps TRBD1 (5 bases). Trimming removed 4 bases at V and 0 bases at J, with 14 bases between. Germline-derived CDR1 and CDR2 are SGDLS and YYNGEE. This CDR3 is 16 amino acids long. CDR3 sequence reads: CASSLSLGGSGNTIYF. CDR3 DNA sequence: TGTGCCAGCAGCCTTAGCCTTGGGGGCTCTGGAAACACCATATATTTT. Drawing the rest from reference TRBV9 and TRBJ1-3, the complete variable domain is DSGVTQTPKHLITATGQRVTLRCSPRSGDLSVYWYQQSLDQGLQFLIQYYNGEERAKGNILERFSAQQFPDLHSELNLSSLELGDSALYFCASSLSLGGSGNTIYFGEGSWLTVV.

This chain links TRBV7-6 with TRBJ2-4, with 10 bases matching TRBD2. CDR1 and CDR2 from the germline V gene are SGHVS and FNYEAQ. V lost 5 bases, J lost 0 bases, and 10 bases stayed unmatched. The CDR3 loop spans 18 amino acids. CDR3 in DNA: TGTGCCAGCAGCCCTAGTCCACTAGCGGGGTTAGCCAAAAACATTCAGTACTTC. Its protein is CASSPSPLAGLAKNIQYF.

The CDR3 coding sequence is TGTGCCAGCAGCTTAGCGGGACAGGGCCCCGATACGCAGTATTTT. It yields the protein CASSLAGQGPDTQYF. This sequence joins TRBV7-9 and TRBJ2-3; 9 nucleotides line up with TRBD1. With 0 bases clipped from V and 6 bases from J, the junction kept 4 bases outside the gene matches. Germline V gives CDR1 SEHNR, CDR2 FQNEAQ (reference sequence). This CDR3 has 15 residues.

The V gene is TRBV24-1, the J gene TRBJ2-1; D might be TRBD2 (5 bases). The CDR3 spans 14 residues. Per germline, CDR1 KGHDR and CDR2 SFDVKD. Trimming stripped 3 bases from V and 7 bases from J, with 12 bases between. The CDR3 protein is CATSDTRATNEQFF. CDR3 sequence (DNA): TGTGCCACCAGTGATACTAGGGCTACAAATGAGCAGTTCTTC.

The CDR3 nucleotides read TGTGCCAGCAGCTTGAGGTCCTATAATTCACCCCTCCACTTT. It encodes CASSLRSYNSPLHF. This chain links TRBV5-6 with TRBJ1-6; D is undetermined. V was pared by 1 base and J by 1 base, with 3 bases between. Germline assignment: CDR1 SGHDT and CDR2 YYEEEE. This CDR3 spans 14 amino acids.

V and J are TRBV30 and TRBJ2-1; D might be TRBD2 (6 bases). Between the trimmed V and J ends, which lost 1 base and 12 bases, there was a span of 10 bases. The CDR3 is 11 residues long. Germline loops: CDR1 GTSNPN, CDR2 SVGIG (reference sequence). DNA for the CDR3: TGTGCCTGGAGTGGTGGGGGAGGGCAGTTCTTC. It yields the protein CAWSGGGGQFF.

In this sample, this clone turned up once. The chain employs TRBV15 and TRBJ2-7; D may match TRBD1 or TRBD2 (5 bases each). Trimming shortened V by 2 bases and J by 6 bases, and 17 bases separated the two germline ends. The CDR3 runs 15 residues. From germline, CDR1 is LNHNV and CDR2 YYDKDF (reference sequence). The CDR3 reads CATSRTRSGASEQYF. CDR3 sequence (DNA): TGTGCCACCAGCAGAACTAGGTCCGGGGCGAGCGAGCAGTACTTC.

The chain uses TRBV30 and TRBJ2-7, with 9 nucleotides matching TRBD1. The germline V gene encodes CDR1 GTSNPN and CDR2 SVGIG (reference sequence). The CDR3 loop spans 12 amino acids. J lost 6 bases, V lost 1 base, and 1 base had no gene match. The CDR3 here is CAWSGTGVEQYF. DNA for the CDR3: TGTGCCTGGAGTGGGACAGGGGTCGAGCAGTACTTC. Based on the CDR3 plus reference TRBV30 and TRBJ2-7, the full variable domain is SQTIHQWPATLVQPVGSPLSLECTVEGTSNPNLYWYRQAAGRGLQLLFYSVGIGQISSEVPQNLSASRPQDRQFILSSKKLLLSDSGFYLCAWSGTGVEQYFGPGTRLTVT.

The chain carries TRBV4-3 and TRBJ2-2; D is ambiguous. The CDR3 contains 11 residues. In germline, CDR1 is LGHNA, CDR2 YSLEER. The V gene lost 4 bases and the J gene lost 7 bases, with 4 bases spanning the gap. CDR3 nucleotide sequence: TGCGCCAGCAGCCTAAACGGGGAGCTGTTTTTT. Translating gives CASSLNGELFF.

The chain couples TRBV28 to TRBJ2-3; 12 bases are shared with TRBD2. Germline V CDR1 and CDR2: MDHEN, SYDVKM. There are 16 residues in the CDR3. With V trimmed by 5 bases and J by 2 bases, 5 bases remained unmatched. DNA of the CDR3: TGTGCCAGCAGTCTACTAGCGGGGGGCCTCACAGATACGCAGTATTTT. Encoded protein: CASSLLAGGLTDTQYF.

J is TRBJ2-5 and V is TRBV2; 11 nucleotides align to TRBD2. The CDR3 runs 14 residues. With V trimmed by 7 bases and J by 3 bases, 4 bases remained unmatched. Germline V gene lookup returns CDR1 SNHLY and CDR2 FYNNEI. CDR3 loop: CASNRLAGKETQYF. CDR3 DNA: TGTGCCAGCAACAGACTAGCGGGGAAAGAGACCCAGTACTTC.

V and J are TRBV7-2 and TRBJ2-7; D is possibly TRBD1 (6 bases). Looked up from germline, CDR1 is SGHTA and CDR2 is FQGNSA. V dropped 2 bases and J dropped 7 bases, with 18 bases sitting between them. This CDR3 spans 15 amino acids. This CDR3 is CASSLSGPGQGEQYF. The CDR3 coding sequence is TGTGCCAGCAGCTTATCTGGACCGGGCCAGGGGGAGCAGTACTTC.

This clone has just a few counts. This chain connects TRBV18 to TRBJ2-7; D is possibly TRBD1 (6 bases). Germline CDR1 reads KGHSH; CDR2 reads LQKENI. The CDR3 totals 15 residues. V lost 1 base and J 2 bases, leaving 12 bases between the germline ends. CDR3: CASSPLDSQTYEQYF. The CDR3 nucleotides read TGTGCCAGCTCACCACTGGACAGCCAGACCTACGAGCAGTACTTC.